This T cell receptor (beta chain) is drawn from a study of early T cells in non-severe SARS-CoV-2 infection. Overall study findings and caveats: The matching step, a VDJdb search, favored anti-spike CD8 responses and missed private and CD4 specificities.

This clonotype came up many times. Its antigen is still unknown. TCRdb used MiXCR to reprocess the 5' RACE reads, holding one entry per CDR3 protein. The sample has about 63,000 distinct CDR3 sequences; 10% to 15% are singletons. Material for sequencing was whole blood. The TCR was taken from an adult who was a healthcare worker with PCR-confirmed SARS-CoV-2 infection or an uninfected control (not recorded which).

The CDR3 here is CASSVTTSGGETQYF. The DNA for the CDR3 is TGTGCCAGCTCCGTGACCACTAGTGGAGGAGAGACCCAGTACTTC. V is TRBV6-5 and J is TRBJ2-5, with a possible D match to TRBD2 (5 bases). Germline V gene lookup returns CDR1 MNHEY and CDR2 SVGAGI. The CDR3 runs 15 residues. V dropped 8 bases and J dropped 4 bases, with 20 bases sitting between them.